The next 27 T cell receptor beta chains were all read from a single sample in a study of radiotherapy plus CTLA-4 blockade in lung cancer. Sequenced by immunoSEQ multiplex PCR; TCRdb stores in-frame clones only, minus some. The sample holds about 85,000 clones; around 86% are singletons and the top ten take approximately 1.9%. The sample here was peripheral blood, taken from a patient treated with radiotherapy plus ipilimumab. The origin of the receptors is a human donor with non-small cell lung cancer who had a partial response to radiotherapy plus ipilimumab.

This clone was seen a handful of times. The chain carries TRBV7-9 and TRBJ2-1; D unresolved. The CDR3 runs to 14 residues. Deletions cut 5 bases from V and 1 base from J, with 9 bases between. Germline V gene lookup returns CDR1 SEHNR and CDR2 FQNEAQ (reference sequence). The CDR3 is CASSPSGSYNEQFF. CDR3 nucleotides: TGTGCCAGCAGCCCTAGTGGTTCCTACAATGAGCAGTTCTTC. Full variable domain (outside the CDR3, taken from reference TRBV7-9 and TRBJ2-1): DTGVSQNPRHKITKRGQNVTFRCDPISEHNRLYWYRQTLGQGPEFLTYFQNEAQLEKSRLLSDRFSAERPKGSFSTLEIQRTEQGDSAMYLCASSPSGSYNEQFFGPGTRLTVL.

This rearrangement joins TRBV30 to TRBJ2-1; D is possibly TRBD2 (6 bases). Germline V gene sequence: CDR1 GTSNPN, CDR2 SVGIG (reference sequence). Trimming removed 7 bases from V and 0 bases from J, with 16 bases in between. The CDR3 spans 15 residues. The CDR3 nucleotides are TGTGCCTTCCTCGGGTCGGGGGTCTCCTACAATGAGCAGTTCTTC. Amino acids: CAFLGSGVSYNEQFF.

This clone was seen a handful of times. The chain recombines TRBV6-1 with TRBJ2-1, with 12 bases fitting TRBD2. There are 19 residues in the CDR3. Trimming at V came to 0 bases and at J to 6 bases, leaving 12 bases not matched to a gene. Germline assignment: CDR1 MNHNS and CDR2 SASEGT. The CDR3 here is CASSEAPPGLAGLRNEQFF. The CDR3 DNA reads TGTGCCAGCAGTGAAGCCCCCCCCGGACTAGCGGGACTACGCAATGAGCAGTTCTTC.

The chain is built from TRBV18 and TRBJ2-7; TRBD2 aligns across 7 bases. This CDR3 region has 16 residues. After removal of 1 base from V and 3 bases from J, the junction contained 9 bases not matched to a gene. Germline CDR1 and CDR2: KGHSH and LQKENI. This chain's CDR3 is CASSPLRTSKVYEQYV. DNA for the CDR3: TGTGCCAGCTCACCACTCCGGACTAGTAAGGTCTACGAGCAGTACGTC.

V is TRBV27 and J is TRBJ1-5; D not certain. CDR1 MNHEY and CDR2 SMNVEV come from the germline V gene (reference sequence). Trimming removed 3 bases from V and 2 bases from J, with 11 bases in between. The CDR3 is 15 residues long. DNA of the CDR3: TGTGCCAGCAGTTTGTGGTTCGAGGGCAATCAGCCCCAGCATTTT. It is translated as CASSLWFEGNQPQHF.

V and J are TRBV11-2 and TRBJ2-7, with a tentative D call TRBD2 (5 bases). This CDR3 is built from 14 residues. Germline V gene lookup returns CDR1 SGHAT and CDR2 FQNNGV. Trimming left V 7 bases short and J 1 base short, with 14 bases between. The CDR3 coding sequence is TGTGCCAGCACCCCGTCAAGCGGTTCCTACGAGCAGTACTTC. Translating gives CASTPSSGSYEQYF.

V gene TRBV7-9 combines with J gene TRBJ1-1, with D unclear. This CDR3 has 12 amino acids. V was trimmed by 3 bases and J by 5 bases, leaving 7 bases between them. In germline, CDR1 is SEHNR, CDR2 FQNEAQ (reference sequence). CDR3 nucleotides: TGTGCCAGCAGCTTTGGCTGGACTGAAGCTTTCTTT. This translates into CASSFGWTEAFF.

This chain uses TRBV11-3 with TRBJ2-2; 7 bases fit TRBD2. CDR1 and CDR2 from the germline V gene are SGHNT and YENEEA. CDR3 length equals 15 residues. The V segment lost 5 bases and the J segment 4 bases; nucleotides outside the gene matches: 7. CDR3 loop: CASSVSGWGTGELFF. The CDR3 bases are TGTGCCAGCAGCGTTAGCGGGTGGGGCACCGGGGAGCTGTTTTTT.

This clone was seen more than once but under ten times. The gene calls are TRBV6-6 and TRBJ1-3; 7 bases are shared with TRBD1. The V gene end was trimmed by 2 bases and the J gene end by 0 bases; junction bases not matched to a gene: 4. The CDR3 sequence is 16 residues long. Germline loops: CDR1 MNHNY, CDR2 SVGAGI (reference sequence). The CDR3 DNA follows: TGTGCCAGCAGTTACAAGGGGGCTCTCTCTGGAAACACCATATATTTT. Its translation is CASSYKGALSGNTIYF.

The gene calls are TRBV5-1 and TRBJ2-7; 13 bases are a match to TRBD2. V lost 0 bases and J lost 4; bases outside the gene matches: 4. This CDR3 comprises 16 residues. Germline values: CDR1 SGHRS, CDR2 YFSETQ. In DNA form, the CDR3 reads TGCGCCAGCAGCTTGGGACTAGCGGGAGGCCAGTACGAGCAGTACTTC. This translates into CASSLGLAGGQYEQYF.

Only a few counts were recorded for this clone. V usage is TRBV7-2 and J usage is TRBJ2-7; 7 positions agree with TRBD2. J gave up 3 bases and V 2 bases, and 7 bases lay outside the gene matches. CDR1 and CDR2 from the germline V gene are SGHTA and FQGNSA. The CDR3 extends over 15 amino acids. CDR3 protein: CASSLSLAEIYEQYF. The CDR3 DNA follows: TGTGCCAGCAGCTTAAGCCTAGCGGAGATCTACGAGCAGTACTTC.

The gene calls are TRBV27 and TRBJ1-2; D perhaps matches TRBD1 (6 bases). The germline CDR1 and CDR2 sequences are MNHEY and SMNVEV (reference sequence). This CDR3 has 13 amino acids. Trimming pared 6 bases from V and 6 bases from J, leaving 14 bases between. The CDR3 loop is CASRSTGWDGYTF. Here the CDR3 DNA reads TGTGCCAGCAGATCTACAGGGTGGGATGGCTACACCTTC.

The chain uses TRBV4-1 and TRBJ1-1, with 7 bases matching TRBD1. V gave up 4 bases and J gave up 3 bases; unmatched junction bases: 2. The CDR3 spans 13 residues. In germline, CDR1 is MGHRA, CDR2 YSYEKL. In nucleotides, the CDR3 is TGCGCCAGCAGCCGGGACAGTTACACTGAAGCTTTCTTT. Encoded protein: CASSRDSYTEAFF.

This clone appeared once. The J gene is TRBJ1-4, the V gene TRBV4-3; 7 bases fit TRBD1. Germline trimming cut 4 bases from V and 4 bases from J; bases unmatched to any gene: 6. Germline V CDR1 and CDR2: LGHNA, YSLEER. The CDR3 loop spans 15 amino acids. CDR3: CASSLGTVFNEKLFF. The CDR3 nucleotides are TGCGCCAGCAGCCTCGGGACAGTCTTTAATGAAAAACTGTTTTTT.

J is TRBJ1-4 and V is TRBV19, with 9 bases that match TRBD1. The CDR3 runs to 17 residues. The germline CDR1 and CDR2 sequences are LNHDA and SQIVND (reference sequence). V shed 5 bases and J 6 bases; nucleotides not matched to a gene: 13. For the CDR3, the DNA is TGTGCCAGTAGTCCACCACAGGGGGCGCGGGCTGATGAAAAACTGTTTTTT. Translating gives CASSPPQGARADEKLFF.

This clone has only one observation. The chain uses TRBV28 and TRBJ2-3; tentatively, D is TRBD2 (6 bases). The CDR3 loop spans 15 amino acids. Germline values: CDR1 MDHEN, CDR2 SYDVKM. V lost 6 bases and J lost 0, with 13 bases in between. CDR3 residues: CASSPLGGSTDTQYF. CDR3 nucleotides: TGTGCCAGCAGCCCCTTGGGGGGTAGCACAGATACGCAGTATTTT.

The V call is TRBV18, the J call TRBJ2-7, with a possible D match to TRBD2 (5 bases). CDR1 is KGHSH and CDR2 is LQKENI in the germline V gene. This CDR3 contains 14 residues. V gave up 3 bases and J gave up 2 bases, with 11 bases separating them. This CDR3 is CASSPLDGTYEQYF. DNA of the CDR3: TGTGCCAGCTCACCTCTGGACGGGACCTACGAGCAGTACTTC. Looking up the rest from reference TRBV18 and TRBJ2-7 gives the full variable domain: NAGVMQNPRHLVRRRGQEARLRCSPMKGHSHVYWYRQLPEEGLKFMVYLQKENIIDESGMPKERFSAEFPKEGPSILRIQQVVRGDSAAYFCASSPLDGTYEQYFGPGTRLTVT.

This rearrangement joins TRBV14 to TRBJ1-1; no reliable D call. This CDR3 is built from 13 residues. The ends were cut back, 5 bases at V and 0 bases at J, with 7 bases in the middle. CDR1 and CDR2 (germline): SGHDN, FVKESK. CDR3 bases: TGTGCCAGCAGCTACAGTCTGAACACTGAAGCTTTCTTT. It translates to CASSYSLNTEAFF.

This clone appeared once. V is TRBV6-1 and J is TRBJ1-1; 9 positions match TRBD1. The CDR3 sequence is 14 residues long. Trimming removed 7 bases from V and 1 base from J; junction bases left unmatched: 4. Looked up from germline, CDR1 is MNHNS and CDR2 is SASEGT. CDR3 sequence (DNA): TGTGCCAGCACCAGGACAGGGGCGAACACTGAAGCTTTCTTT. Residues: CASTRTGANTEAFF.

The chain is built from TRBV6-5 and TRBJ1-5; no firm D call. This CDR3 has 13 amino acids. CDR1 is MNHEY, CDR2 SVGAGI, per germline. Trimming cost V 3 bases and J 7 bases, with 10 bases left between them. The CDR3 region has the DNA TGTGCCAGCAGTTATTCGGAGAACCAGCCCCAGCATTTT. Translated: CASSYSENQPQHF.

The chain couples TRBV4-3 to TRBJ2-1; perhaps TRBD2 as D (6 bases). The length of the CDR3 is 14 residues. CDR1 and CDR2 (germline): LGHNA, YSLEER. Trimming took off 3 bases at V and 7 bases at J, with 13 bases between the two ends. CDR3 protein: CASSHGQGTNEQFF. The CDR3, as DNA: TGCGCCAGCAGCCATGGTCAAGGGACTAATGAGCAGTTCTTC.

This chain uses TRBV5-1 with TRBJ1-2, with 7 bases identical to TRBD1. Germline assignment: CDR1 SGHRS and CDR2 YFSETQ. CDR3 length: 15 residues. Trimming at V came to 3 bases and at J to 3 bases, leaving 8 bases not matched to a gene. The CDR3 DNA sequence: TGCGCCAGCAGCTCTCTAAGACAGGGACACTATGGCTACACCTTC. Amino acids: CASSSLRQGHYGYTF. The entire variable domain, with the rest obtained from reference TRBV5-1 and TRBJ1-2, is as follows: KAGVTQTPRYLIKTRGQQVTLSCSPISGHRSVSWYQQTPGQGLQFLFEYFSETQRNKGNFPGRFSGRQFSNSRSEMNVSTLELGDSALYLCASSSLRQGHYGYTFGSGTRLTVV.

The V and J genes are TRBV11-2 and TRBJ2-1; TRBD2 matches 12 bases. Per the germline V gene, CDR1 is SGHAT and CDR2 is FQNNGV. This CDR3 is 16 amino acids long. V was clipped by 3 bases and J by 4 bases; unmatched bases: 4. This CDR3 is CASSFPGTSGYNEQFF. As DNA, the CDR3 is TGTGCCAGCAGCTTCCCGGGGACTAGCGGGTACAATGAGCAGTTCTTC.

CDR3 sequence (DNA): TGTGCCAGCAGCTTAGGGACAGGGGTTTCCTACGAGCAGTACTTC. Translation gives CASSLGTGVSYEQYF. The V call is TRBV7-9, the J call TRBJ2-7, with TRBD1 matching 9 bases. Losses at the gene ends were 1 base for V and 1 base for J; bases not matched to a gene: 2. Per the germline V gene, CDR1 is SEHNR and CDR2 is FQNEAQ (reference sequence). This CDR3 is 15 amino acids long. Based on the CDR3 plus reference TRBV7-9 and TRBJ2-7, the full variable domain is DTGVSQNPRHKITKRGQNVTFRCDPISEHNRLYWYRQTLGQGPEFLTYFQNEAQLEKSRLLSDRFSAERPKGSFSTLEIQRTEQGDSAMYLCASSLGTGVSYEQYFGPGTRLTVT.

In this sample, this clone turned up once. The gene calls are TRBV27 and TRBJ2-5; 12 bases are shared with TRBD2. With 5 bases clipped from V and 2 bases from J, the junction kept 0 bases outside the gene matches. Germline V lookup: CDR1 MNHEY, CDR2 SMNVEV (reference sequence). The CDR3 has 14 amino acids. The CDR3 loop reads CASSGTSGQETQYF. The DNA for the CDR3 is TGTGCCAGCAGTGGGACTAGCGGGCAAGAGACCCAGTACTTC.

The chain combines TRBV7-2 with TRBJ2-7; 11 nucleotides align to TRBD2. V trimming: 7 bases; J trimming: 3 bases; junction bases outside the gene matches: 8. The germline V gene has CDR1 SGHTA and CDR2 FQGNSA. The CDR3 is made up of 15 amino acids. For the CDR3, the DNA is TGTGCCAGCATCCTACTAGCGGGAGAAGTCTACGAGCAGTACGTC. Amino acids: CASILLAGEVYEQYV.

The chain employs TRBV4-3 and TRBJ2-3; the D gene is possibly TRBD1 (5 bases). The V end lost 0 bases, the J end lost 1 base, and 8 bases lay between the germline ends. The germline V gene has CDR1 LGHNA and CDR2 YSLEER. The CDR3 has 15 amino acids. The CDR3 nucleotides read TGCGCCAGCAGCCAAGACAGGGAAGGCACAGATACGCAGTATTTT. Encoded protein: CASSQDREGTDTQYF.